This entry is about one T cell receptor beta chain. The CDR3 is made up of 18 amino acids. The germline gives CDR1 MNHEY, CDR2 SVGAGI. V lost 1 base to trimming and J lost 3 bases; unmatched junction nucleotides: 7. An input of 0.5 to 1 ug of RNA was subjected to reverse transcription using random hexamers. A multiplex approach, immunoSEQ multiplex PCR, amplified TCR beta CDR3 across 54 Vbeta and 13 Jbeta. TCRdb re-called the immunoSEQ multiplex PCR reads through MiXCR, storing one row per CDR3 protein. The data show some 130,000 distinct CDR3 sequences, around 94% seen once. This sample was included in a study of CD8 T cells in Susac syndrome.

Sequencing used CD4+ T cells from PBMCs. This chain joins TRBV6-5 and TRBJ2-2; 11 nucleotides match TRBD1. This clonotype originated in a human donor with multiple sclerosis. The CDR3 loop reads CASSYFNWDRGYTGELFF. Written as DNA, the CDR3 is TGTGCCAGCAGTTACTTCAACTGGGACAGGGGGTACACCGGGGAGCTGTTTTTT.